Below, 18 T cell receptor beta chains from the same sample are listed, as sequenced in a study of cytomegalovirus exposure and HLA in healthy donors. A multiplex PCR was run with 60 Vbeta primers and 13 Jbeta primers. TCRdb keeps only in-frame clones here, not all; method: immunoSEQ multiplex PCR. The ten top clones account for under 4.5%, within a sample of 25,000 to 35,000 clones. The material sequenced was PBMCs. The origin of the receptors is a man between 40 and 49 years old in good health and CMV-seronegative.

This rearrangement joins TRBV30 to TRBJ1-3, with D unclear. The V gene lost 7 bases and the J gene lost 8 bases, with 15 bases spanning the gap. The germline CDR1 and CDR2 sequences are GTSNPN and SVGIG (reference sequence). CDR3 size: 12 residues. The CDR3 here is CALSYSGDTIYF. CDR3 bases: TGTGCCTTGTCCTACTCCGGGGACACCATATATTTT.

The rearrangement uses TRBV6-1 and TRBJ2-7; 7 nucleotides agree with TRBD2. The V and J ends lost 0 bases and 5 bases, in that order; junction bases with no gene match: 10. CDR3 length: 16 amino acids. The germline gives CDR1 MNHNS, CDR2 SASEGT. CDR3 loop: CASSEAPGQGLDEQYF. In DNA form, the CDR3 reads TGTGCCAGCAGTGAAGCCCCAGGGCAAGGACTAGACGAGCAGTACTTC.

As for this clone: The junction does not match germline at one end; this may be a read error. Here the CDR3 DNA reads TGCAGTGGGGGCACAGATAAGCAGTATTTT. This gives the protein CSGGTDKQYF. The chain has TRBV20-1 and TRBJ2-3, with a tentative D call TRBD1 (5 bases). The CDR3 runs to 10 residues. The germline V gene encodes CDR1 DFQATT and CDR2 SNEGSKA (reference sequence).

The chain employs TRBV5-1 and TRBJ1-5, with 8 bases aligning to TRBD1. The V segment lost 0 bases and the J segment 6 bases; nucleotides outside the gene matches: 5. The CDR3 is 15 amino acids. Germline assignment: CDR1 SGHRS and CDR2 YFSETQ. In DNA form, the CDR3 reads TGCGCCAGCAGCTTGGGGACAGGGTTTGGTCAGCCCCAGCATTTT. Translated: CASSLGTGFGQPQHF.

The CDR3 protein is CAWGLTGTLNTEAFF. CDR3 bases: TGTGCCTGGGGATTAACCGGGACATTGAACACTGAAGCTTTCTTT. The rearrangement uses TRBV30 and TRBJ1-1; D is possibly TRBD1 (6 bases). V was trimmed by 5 bases and J by 0 bases, leaving 16 bases between them. The CDR3 has 15 residues. Germline V gives CDR1 GTSNPN, CDR2 SVGIG (reference sequence).

This sequence joins TRBV2 and TRBJ1-5; D gene unclear. Germline V gene sequence: CDR1 SNHLY, CDR2 FYNNEI. The CDR3 contains 14 residues. V shed 4 bases and J shed 1 base, with 8 bases lying between them. CDR3 bases: TGTGCCAGCAGTGTTGTGGGCAGCAATCAGCCCCAGCATTTT. Its protein is CASSVVGSNQPQHF.

The V gene is TRBV6-5, the J gene TRBJ2-7, with TRBD2 as a possible D gene (6 bases). From germline, CDR1 is MNHEY and CDR2 SVGAGI. V lost 6 bases and J lost 3, with 18 bases in between. The length of the CDR3 is 15 residues. The CDR3 here is CASSRGEILYYEQYF. As DNA, the CDR3 is TGTGCCAGCAGCCGCGGGGAAATCCTCTACTACGAGCAGTACTTC.

The rearrangement links TRBV6-1 to TRBJ2-1; 9 bases are a match to TRBD2. Germline CDR1 and CDR2: MNHNS and SASEGT. This CDR3 spans 14 amino acids. V lost 7 bases to trimming and J lost 8 bases; unmatched junction nucleotides: 9. CDR3: CASKRREGRDEQFF. The CDR3 DNA reads as TGTGCCAGCAAACGGCGGGAGGGCCGAGATGAGCAGTTCTTC.

The chain joins TRBV13 to TRBJ2-5; 8 bases map to TRBD2. Germline V gene data show CDR1 as PRHDT and CDR2 as FYEKMQ (reference sequence). CDR3 length equals 14 residues. Trimming cost V 5 bases and J 4 bases; bases outside gene matches: 6. CDR3: CASSMIAGIETQYF. The DNA for the CDR3 is TGTGCCAGCAGCATGATAGCGGGAATAGAGACCCAGTACTTC.

This chain uses TRBV19 with TRBJ2-7; 11 bases fit TRBD2. V shed 5 bases and J 5 bases; nucleotides not matched to a gene: 8. This CDR3 has 15 amino acids. CDR1 and CDR2 (germline): LNHDA, SQIVND (reference sequence). CDR3 nucleotides: TGTGCCAGTAGTGACCTAGCGGGAGGTTCTGACGAGCAGTACTTC. Its translation: CASSDLAGGSDEQYF.

The V call is TRBV28, the J call TRBJ2-7; maybe TRBD1 (5 bases). The CDR3 has 16 residues. V lost 1 base to trimming and J lost 4 bases, with 17 bases between them. Germline CDR1 MDHEN, CDR2 SYDVKM. This CDR3 reads CASSLYRGISRYEQYF. In DNA form, the CDR3 reads TGTGCCAGCAGTTTATATAGGGGAATAAGTCGGTACGAGCAGTACTTC.

J is TRBJ2-4 and V is TRBV9; 9 nucleotides line up with TRBD1. V lost 2 bases to trimming and J lost 6 bases; unmatched junction nucleotides: 0. The V gene's germline CDR1 is SGDLS and CDR2 YYNGEE. The CDR3 has 13 residues. The CDR3 DNA follows: TGTGCCAGCAGCGTGGGACAGGGAAACATTCAGTACTTC. Its translation is CASSVGQGNIQYF.

This chain links TRBV19 with TRBJ1-4, with D perhaps TRBD1 (5 bases). Between the trimmed V and J ends, which lost 4 bases and 4 bases, there was a span of 10 bases. CDR3 length: 14 residues. Germline lookup yields CDR1 LNHDA and CDR2 SQIVND (reference sequence). The CDR3 region has the DNA TGTGCCAGTAGTAATCCAGGGATTAATGAAAAACTGTTTTTT. Protein: CASSNPGINEKLFF.

The chain joins TRBV6-5 to TRBJ1-2; TRBD1 matches at 7 bases. The CDR3 is made up of 13 amino acids. J gave up 8 bases and V 8 bases, and 11 bases lay outside the gene matches. Germline lookup yields CDR1 MNHEY and CDR2 SVGAGI. Here the CDR3 DNA reads TGTGCCAGCCATAGGAAGGGGGCAGAAGGCTACACCTTC. Protein sequence: CASHRKGAEGYTF.

The CDR3 loop reads CASSLSTGGRETQYF. For the CDR3, the DNA is TGTGCCAGCAGCTTATCTACCGGAGGCAGAGAGACCCAGTACTTC. The chain has TRBV7-2 and TRBJ2-5, with D possibly TRBD2 on 5 matching bases. Deletions cut 2 bases from V and 4 bases from J, with 14 bases between. This CDR3 has 15 amino acids. The V gene's germline CDR1 is SGHTA and CDR2 FQGNSA.

Notes on this clone: The identical CDR3 is also encoded by other nucleotide sequences in the sample. The genes are TRBV2 and TRBJ1-1; TRBD1 matches at 8 bases. Per germline, CDR1 SNHLY and CDR2 FYNNEI. Losses at the gene ends were 6 bases for V and 1 base for J; bases not matched to a gene: 1. This CDR3 has 13 residues. CDR3 region: CASSGQGNTEAFF. The CDR3 DNA reads TGTGCCAGCAGCGGACAGGGGAACACTGAAGCTTTCTTT.

V usage is TRBV7-2 and J usage is TRBJ1-5; 7 nucleotides line up with TRBD1. This CDR3 comprises 15 residues. V trimming: 1 base; J trimming: 5 bases; junction bases outside the gene matches: 5. In germline, CDR1 is SGHTA, CDR2 FQGNSA. The CDR3 spells CASSLDRGVDQPQHF. The CDR3 DNA follows: TGTGCCAGCAGCTTAGACAGGGGAGTGGATCAGCCCCAGCATTTT.

This chain joins TRBV5-1 and TRBJ2-7; D is uncertain. The CDR3 sequence is 14 residues long. Trimming took 0 bases from V and 2 from J, leaving 9 bases between them. Germline CDR1 is SGHRS and CDR2 is YFSETQ. This chain's CDR3 is CASSLGGPTYEQYF. The CDR3 region has the DNA TGCGCCAGCAGCTTGGGCGGCCCTACCTACGAGCAGTACTTC.